This T cell receptor (beta chain) was sequenced for a study of blood T cell repertoires in COVID-19. Across the whole study: COVID-19 samples collected from the United States, Italy and Spain covered acute and convalescent phases. T cells, B-cell-depleted T cells, or PBMCs provided the cDNA or gDNA that served as material.

In the authors' methods: Reference gene primer amplification in the assay estimated nucleated cell counts. Method: immunoSEQ multiplex PCR; TCRdb's copy keeps in-frame clones and lacks some. From that table come the V and J calls and clone size; the DNA was used to work out D and trimming. This sample has 65,000 or so clones, with about 92% found just once. CDR3 length equals 14 residues. The germline gives CDR1 SGHKS, CDR2 YYEKEE (reference sequence). Trimming cost V 3 bases and J 1 base; bases outside gene matches: 3. The J gene is TRBJ2-5, the V gene TRBV5-5; TRBD2 matches 7 bases. The receptor was derived from a man in his fifties or sixties with acute or convalescent COVID-19. The sample taken for sequencing was peripheral blood. In DNA form, the CDR3 reads TGTGCCAGCAGCTGGGAGGGGTTCCAAGAGACCCAGTACTTC. Encoded protein: CASSWEGFQETQYF.